Below, 23 T cell receptor beta chains from the same sample are listed, as sequenced in a study of T-cell memory formation after mild COVID-19. TCRdb passed the 5' RACE reads through MiXCR, listing each CDR3 protein once. The profile shows 410,000 or so distinct CDR3 sequences, more than 20% of them singletons. Sequenced: PBMCs or a T cell subset sorted from them (not recorded which). The receptor source for this set is an adult woman who had mild COVID-19 (a few samples of this study predate the infection). Cell type and time point are not known.

This clonotype was seen only a few times. This chain uses TRBV5-1 with TRBJ2-3; D not resolved. This CDR3 region has 16 residues. V gave up 0 bases and J gave up 6 bases, with 17 bases separating them. Per the germline V gene, CDR1 is SGHRS and CDR2 is YFSETQ. DNA of the CDR3: TGCGCCAGCAGCTTGGATGCCTCGCCCCTTAGTGATACGCAGTATTTT. Protein product: CASSLDASPLSDTQYF.

Only a few counts were recorded for this clonotype. J is TRBJ2-1 and V is TRBV18; no definite D call. The germline V gene has CDR1 KGHSH and CDR2 LQKENI. Trimming shortened V by 3 bases and J by 0 bases, and 12 bases separated the two germline ends. This CDR3 is built from 16 residues. CDR3 sequence (DNA): TGTGCCAGCTCACCTAGGTCCCTAAGCTCCTACAATGAGCAGTTCTTC. Translation gives CASSPRSLSSYNEQFF. Full variable domain (missing parts from reference TRBV18 and TRBJ2-1): NAGVMQNPRHLVRRRGQEARLRCSPMKGHSHVYWYRQLPEEGLKFMVYLQKENIIDESGMPKERFSAEFPKEGPSILRIQQVVRGDSAAYFCASSPRSLSSYNEQFFGPGTRLTVL.

This clonotype was detected once. The rearrangement links TRBV2 to TRBJ2-5, with 11 bases fitting TRBD2. V was pared by 8 bases and J by 2 bases, with 4 bases of the junction left unmatched. This CDR3 spans 14 amino acids. Per germline, CDR1 SNHLY and CDR2 FYNNEI. The CDR3 sequence: CASCLAGGQETQYF. The CDR3 nucleotides read TGTGCCAGCTGCTTAGCGGGGGGGCAAGAGACCCAGTACTTC.

This clonotype was picked up many times. V is TRBV29-1 and J is TRBJ2-3; maybe TRBD2 (5 bases). This CDR3 comprises 13 residues. Trimming left V 7 bases short and J 2 bases short, with 13 bases between. Germline V lookup: CDR1 SQVTM, CDR2 ANQGSEA. The CDR3 DNA reads TGCAGCGCGGTCCCCGGGGTCACAGATACGCAGTATTTT. The encoded protein is CSAVPGVTDTQYF.

The J gene is TRBJ2-2, the V gene TRBV12-3 or TRBV12-4, with D unclear. The CDR3 has 12 residues. Trimming stripped 7 bases from V and 5 bases from J, with 8 bases between. CDR3 residues: CASTPRTGELFF. DNA for the CDR3: TGTGCCAGCACCCCTAGAACCGGGGAGCTGTTTTTT.

This CDR3 reads CATSEPLGYGYTF. CDR3 nucleotide sequence: TGTGCCACCAGTGAACCCCTGGGCTATGGCTACACCTTC. The chain combines TRBV24-1 with TRBJ1-2; D call uncertain. This CDR3 is built from 13 residues. Germline V gene data show CDR1 as KGHDR and CDR2 as SFDVKD. The V gene lost 4 bases and the J gene lost 4 bases, with 9 bases spanning the gap.

This chain joins TRBV7-2 and TRBJ1-5; 7 bases match TRBD1. CDR3 length: 13 residues. The trim removed 5 bases at V and 7 bases at J, leaving 5 bases unmatched. Germline loops: CDR1 SGHTA, CDR2 FQGNSA. CDR3 region: CASSPSGGQPQHF. The CDR3 region has the DNA TGTGCCAGCAGCCCGTCAGGGGGGCAGCCCCAGCATTTT. The full variable domain, in which reference TRBV7-2 and TRBJ1-5 provide the parts outside the CDR3, is GAGVSQSPSNKVTEKGKDVELRCDPISGHTALYWYRQSLGQGLEFLIYFQGNSAPDKSGLPSDRFSAERTGGSVSTLTIQRTQQEDSAVYLCASSPSGGQPQHFGDGTRLSIL.

This clonotype was recorded a few times. This chain uses TRBV4-1 with TRBJ1-1; D possibly corresponds to TRBD1 (5 bases). The germline V gene has CDR1 MGHRA and CDR2 YSYEKL. The CDR3 length is 18 residues. Trimming cost V 3 bases and J 0 bases, with 20 bases left between them. CDR3 amino acids: CASSHARDSIWMNTEAFF. CDR3 nucleotides: TGCGCCAGCAGCCACGCTCGAGACAGTATATGGATGAACACTGAAGCTTTCTTT.

This chain connects TRBV20-1 to TRBJ2-7, with D maybe TRBD1 (5 bases). The CDR3 length is 12 residues. The germline CDR1 and CDR2 sequences are DFQATT and SNEGSKA (reference sequence). V was trimmed by 5 bases and J by 6 bases, leaving 14 bases between them. Here the CDR3 DNA reads TGCAGTGCTTACGTCAGGGCGCGCGAGCAGTACTTC. Encoded protein: CSAYVRAREQYF.

This chain joins TRBV12-3 or TRBV12-4 and TRBJ2-1; D not certain. This CDR3 region has 15 residues. V lost 3 bases and J 4 bases, leaving 13 bases between the germline ends. The CDR3 region has the DNA TGTGCCAGCAGTTTCATTAGGACCAGGTACAATGAGCAGTTCTTC. Its protein is CASSFIRTRYNEQFF.

A few counts support this clonotype. V is TRBV9 and J is TRBJ2-2, with 13 positions matching TRBD2. This CDR3 is built from 23 residues. Germline CDR1 reads SGDLS; CDR2 reads YYNGEE. With 0 bases clipped from V and 0 bases from J, the junction kept 17 bases outside the gene matches. The CDR3 DNA sequence: TGTGCCAGCAGCGTAGGGTGGGGTGTCGACCCGGGACTAGCGGGGTCGAACACCGGGGAGCTGTTTTTT. This gives the protein CASSVGWGVDPGLAGSNTGELFF.

The genes are TRBV19 and TRBJ1-1; D is possibly TRBD1 (5 bases). Germline CDR1 is LNHDA and CDR2 is SQIVND (reference sequence). The ends were cut back, 10 bases at V and 1 base at J, with 25 bases in the middle. This CDR3 comprises 17 residues. The CDR3 bases are TGTGCCACCTCTTGGGCCAGCGGGGTCGGGGGGAACACTGAAGCTTTCTTT. It specifies CATSWASGVGGNTEAFF.

The genes are TRBV20-1 and TRBJ2-3; 10 nucleotides align to TRBD2. Germline loops: CDR1 DFQATT, CDR2 SNEGSKA (reference sequence). With V trimmed by 0 bases and J by 2 bases, 8 bases remained unmatched. The CDR3 runs 17 residues. CDR3 region: CSARDPRLAGVTDTQYF. The CDR3 DNA is TGCAGTGCTAGAGACCCGCGACTAGCGGGCGTCACAGATACGCAGTATTTT.

The rearrangement joins TRBV15 to TRBJ2-1; 10 bases map to TRBD2. From germline, CDR1 is LNHNV and CDR2 YYDKDF (reference sequence). The CDR3 is made up of 15 amino acids. After removal of 5 bases from V and 7 bases from J, the junction contained 8 bases not matched to a gene. The CDR3 sequence: CATSLASGSTNEQFF. CDR3 DNA: TGTGCCACCAGCTTGGCTAGCGGGAGTACGAATGAGCAGTTCTTC.

This clonotype turned up a few times. The J gene is TRBJ1-1, the V gene TRBV2, with 8 bases identical to TRBD1. The germline V gene encodes CDR1 SNHLY and CDR2 FYNNEI. The CDR3 contains 15 residues. The V gene end was trimmed by 7 bases and the J gene end by 7 bases; junction bases not matched to a gene: 14. The DNA for the CDR3 is TGTGCCAGCACCCTGATAAGGACAGGGAAAATTGAAGCTTTCTTT. It encodes CASTLIRTGKIEAFF.

This clonotype was counted only a few times. This chain joins TRBV12-3 or TRBV12-4 and TRBJ2-7; D call uncertain. This CDR3 is 12 amino acids long. V was shortened by 4 bases and J by 3 bases, with 7 bases between the two germline ends. CDR3 DNA sequence: TGTGCCAGCAGTTCGCCATACTACGAGCAGTACTTC. It specifies CASSSPYYEQYF.

This clonotype was observed a handful of times. For the CDR3, the DNA is TGCGCCAGCAGCCTGGGGACTAGCGGTTGGAGCTCCTACGAGCAGTACTTC. Residues: CASSLGTSGWSSYEQYF. The chain has TRBV5-1 and TRBJ2-7; 11 nucleotides agree with TRBD2. Germline V gives CDR1 SGHRS, CDR2 YFSETQ. V was pared by 4 bases and J by 0 bases, with 9 bases of the junction left unmatched. The CDR3 runs 17 residues. Combining the CDR3 with reference TRBV5-1 and TRBJ2-7 gives the whole variable domain KAGVTQTPRYLIKTRGQQVTLSCSPISGHRSVSWYQQTPGQGLQFLFEYFSETQRNKGNFPGRFSGRQFSNSRSEMNVSTLELGDSALYLCASSLGTSGWSSYEQYFGPGTRLTVT.

This clonotype was found a few times. The gene calls are TRBV2 and TRBJ2-3, with 8 positions matching TRBD1. V gave up 1 base and J gave up 5 bases; unmatched junction bases: 8. Germline V gene lookup returns CDR1 SNHLY and CDR2 FYNNEI. The CDR3 spans 16 residues. The CDR3 bases are TGTGCCAGCAGTGAAGGTGGACAGGGCAGAGGAGATACGCAGTATTTT. Encoded protein: CASSEGGQGRGDTQYF.

V usage is TRBV20-1 and J usage is TRBJ2-7, with 10 nucleotides matching TRBD2. There are 15 residues in the CDR3. Losses at the gene ends were 6 bases for V and 4 bases for J; bases not matched to a gene: 12. Looked up from germline, CDR1 is DFQATT and CDR2 is SNEGSKA (reference sequence). Here the CDR3 reads CSARGLAGVLYEQYF. The CDR3 region has the DNA TGCAGTGCCAGGGGCCTAGCGGGAGTTTTATACGAGCAGTACTTC.

This chain joins TRBV14 and TRBJ1-1, with 8 bases fitting TRBD1. This CDR3 spans 13 amino acids. V gave up 6 bases and J gave up 8 bases; unmatched junction bases: 8. Germline CDR1 is SGHDN and CDR2 is FVKESK. The CDR3 DNA reads as TGTGCCAGCAGGCGACAGGGGAGGTCCGAAGCTTTCTTT. Translating gives CASRRQGRSEAFF.

The genes are TRBV5-6 and TRBJ1-2, with no clear D. Germline CDR1 is SGHDT and CDR2 is YYEEEE. There are 13 residues in the CDR3. V was shortened by 5 bases and J by 4 bases, with 12 bases between the two germline ends. CDR3 DNA sequence: TGTGCCAGCAGTTCAAGACGGATCTATGGCTACACCTTC. It specifies CASSSRRIYGYTF.

This clonotype was seen a handful of times. This chain links TRBV4-1 with TRBJ2-7, with D maybe TRBD2 (5 bases). Trimming removed 3 bases from V and 4 bases from J, with 22 bases in between. The V gene's germline CDR1 is MGHRA and CDR2 YSYEKL. This CDR3 is 17 amino acids long. CDR3 in amino acids: CASSQLPQIGGGYEQYF. Written as DNA, the CDR3 is TGCGCCAGCAGCCAGCTACCCCAGATCGGCGGAGGATACGAGCAGTACTTC.

This clonotype was found a few times. The chain couples TRBV20-1 to TRBJ1-1; D is ambiguous. This CDR3 is 11 amino acids long. Germline V gives CDR1 DFQATT, CDR2 SNEGSKA (reference sequence). The V and J ends lost 5 bases and 0 bases respectively, with 4 bases between them. Here the CDR3 DNA reads TGCAGTGCTTCACTGAACACTGAAGCTTTCTTT. Its translation is CSASLNTEAFF.